Listed below are T cell receptor beta chains from one sample, sequenced in a study of blood T cell repertoires in COVID-19. Clones were sequenced by immunoSEQ multiplex PCR, and TCRdb holds only the in-frame ones, with some missing. The sample holds around 300,000 clones; almost 90% are singletons and the top ten take less than 3.5%. The material sequenced was peripheral blood. These TCRs come from a woman in her 30s with COVID-19, enrolled during active disease. CDR3s include the opening cysteine and the closing phenylalanine or tryptophan. D genes are given only for firm matches. Some rows have no size entry. The others give once, few or many, or a class for an expanded clone.

TGTGCCAGCTCACCCGTCAATCAGCCCCAGCATTTT,CASSPVNQPQHF,TRBV18,-,TRBJ1-5,-
TGTGCCAGCAGCCCTCGACAGTTTTACACAGATACGCAGTATTTT,CASSPRQFYTDTQYF,TRBV7-9,-,TRBJ2-3,-
TGTGCCAGCAGTCACAATAATCAGCCCCAGCATTTT,CASSHNNQPQHF,TRBV25-1,-,TRBJ1-5,-
TGCGCCAGCAGCCAATCGAAGCTAGCGGGAGTGGTCGGGGAGCTGTTTTTT,CASSQSKLAGVVGELFF,TRBV4-1,-,TRBJ2-2,TRBD2
TGCGCCAGCAGCTTTGGGACAGACGGAAACACCATATATTTT,CASSFGTDGNTIYF,TRBV5-1,-,TRBJ1-3,TRBD1
TGTGCCAGCAGCTCACAGGGGGCGCGGGGCTACACCTTC,CASSSQGARGYTF,TRBV11-2,-,TRBJ1-2,TRBD1
TGCGCCAGCAGCCAAGGTAGAGGGCTTGGTGAAAAACTGTTTTTT,CASSQGRGLGEKLFF,TRBV4-1,-,TRBJ1-4,-
TGTGCCAGCAGTTCGACTTCCTATCAGCCCCAGCATTTT,CASSSTSYQPQHF,TRBV28,-,TRBJ1-5,-
TGTGCCAGCAGCTTGTGGGGTCGGCGGGGCGGGGAGACCCAGTACTTC,CASSLWGRRGGETQYF,TRBV5-6,-,TRBJ2-5,-
TGTGCCAGTAGTCCGGTGTGGGACTCGTACGTGGGTAATGAAGCTTTCTTT,CASSPVWDSYVGNEAFF,TRBV19,-,TRBJ1-1,-
TGTGCCAGCAGCTTGGGGGCAGGGGGCGTTAGCAATCAGCCCCAGCATTTT,CASSLGAGGVSNQPQHF,TRBV5-6,-,TRBJ1-5,TRBD1
TGCGCCAGCAGTCTTCGAGGCCAAGAGACCCAGTACTTC,CASSLRGQETQYF,TRBV5-1,-,TRBJ2-5,-
TGTGCCTGGAGAAACACTGGAAACACCATATATTTT,CAWRNTGNTIYF,TRBV30,-,TRBJ1-3,-
TGTGCCAGCAGTGAATCGTATGGGGACAGTATGAACACTGAAGCTTTCTTT,CASSESYGDSMNTEAFF,TRBV25-1,-,TRBJ1-1,TRBD1
TGTGCCAGCAGTTACTCCGGACAGGCCTCTGACTATGGCTACACCTTC,CASSYSGQASDYGYTF,TRBV6-6,-,TRBJ1-2,TRBD1
TGTGCCAGCAGTGACAGGACAGGGTGGGGTGGCTACACCTTC,CASSDRTGWGGYTF,TRBV2,few,TRBJ1-2,TRBD1
TGTGCCAGCAGCTTAATAAGCCGCAGGGGGGGACTAGCGGGAGATGAGCAGTTCTTC,CASSLISRRGGLAGDEQFF,TRBV7-8,few,TRBJ2-1,TRBD2
TGTGCCAGCAGCGATTACCTAGCGGAGGGAACCGGGGAGCTGTTTTTT,CASSDYLAEGTGELFF,TRBV5-4,once,TRBJ2-2,TRBD2
TGTGCCTGGATTCGGGCTAGCGGGAGGGCCTACAATGAGCAGTTCTTC,CAWIRASGRAYNEQFF,TRBV30,-,TRBJ2-1,TRBD2
TGCGCCAGCAGCTTGGTAGTAGAGTCGGGCAATGAGCAGTTCTTC,CASSLVVESGNEQFF,TRBV5-1,-,TRBJ2-1,-
TGTGCCAGCAGTTTTTCTGGTCCAGGGTCCTACAATGAGCAGTTCTTC,CASSFSGPGSYNEQFF,TRBV27,-,TRBJ2-1,-
TGTGCCAGCAGCCTTGAGATGGGGGAGGGCCTGAATGAGCAGTTCTTC,CASSLEMGEGLNEQFF,TRBV6-4,few,TRBJ2-1,TRBD2
TGTGCCAGCAGCTCGGGGAGCGGGAGGTTACCGGGTAATGAGCAGTTCTTC,CASSSGSGRLPGNEQFF,TRBV7-6,-,TRBJ2-1,TRBD2
TGTGCCAGTAGTCGCACAGGGGGCACTGAAGCTTTCTTT,CASSRTGGTEAFF,TRBV19,-,TRBJ1-1,TRBD1
TGTGCCAGCAGCTTGAGTCCGACAGGGGACTATGGCTACACCTTC,CASSLSPTGDYGYTF,TRBV5-4,-,TRBJ1-2,TRBD1
TGTGCCTGGAGTTCGGTCGGGGAAAAACTGTTTTTT,CAWSSVGEKLFF,TRBV30,few,TRBJ1-4,-
TGTGCCAGCAGTTTGAGGCCCACCTACGAGCAGTACTTC,CASSLRPTYEQYF,TRBV28,-,TRBJ2-7,-
TGTGCCAGCAGTTACAACAGACAAGAGACCCAGTACTTC,CASSYNRQETQYF,TRBV6-5,-,TRBJ2-5,-
TGTGCCAGCAGCCTCAGACTAGTATACGAGCAGTACTTC,CASSLRLVYEQYF,TRBV7-8,-,TRBJ2-7,-
TGTGCCAGCAGTCCCCGGGACAGGGCGGCAGCACCCCTCCACTTT,CASSPRDRAAAPLHF,TRBV27,-,TRBJ1-6,TRBD1
TGCGCCAGCAGGAGTAGGACAGGGGTCAATGAGCAGTTCTTC,CASRSRTGVNEQFF,TRBV5-1,-,TRBJ2-1,TRBD1
TGTGCCAGCAGTGCACAGACCCCGGGACTAGCGGATTACAATGAGCAGTTCTTC,CASSAQTPGLADYNEQFF,TRBV6-1,-,TRBJ2-1,TRBD2
TGTGCCAGCAGCCGTGGACAGCGACAAGAAGCTTTCTTT,CASSRGQRQEAFF,TRBV7-6,-,TRBJ1-1,-
TGTGCCAGCAGCTGGACAGGGTGGGGCGACACTGAAGCTTTCTTT,CASSWTGWGDTEAFF,TRBV7-2,-,TRBJ1-1,TRBD1
TGTGCCAGCAGCCAAGTCGGCCCGGGACAGAACGAGCAGTTCTTC,CASSQVGPGQNEQFF,TRBV3-1/TRBV3-2,-,TRBJ2-1,TRBD1
TGCGCCAGCAGCTTGGGAGGGCCCAACACTGAAGCTTTCTTT,CASSLGGPNTEAFF,TRBV5-1,-,TRBJ1-1,-
TGTGCCAGCAGTTCCCTAACCCGAGGACAGGGCAGAAACACTGAAGCTTTCTTT,CASSSLTRGQGRNTEAFF,TRBV6-2/TRBV6-3,-,TRBJ1-1,TRBD1
TGCGCCAGCAGCTTGGGGACAGGCAATCAGCCCCAGCATTTT,CASSLGTGNQPQHF,TRBV5-1,-,TRBJ1-5,-
TGTGCCAGCAGTAGCGGGGGCGGGGAGTTCGAAAAACTGTTTTTT,CASSSGGGEFEKLFF,TRBV28,-,TRBJ1-4,-
TGCGCCAGCAGTGGCACAGGTTTGAACACTGAAGCTTTCTTT,CASSGTGLNTEAFF,TRBV10-2,-,TRBJ1-1,-
TGCAGCGTTGAAGGACAGGGGGCCGAGACCCAGTACTTC,CSVEGQGAETQYF,TRBV29-1,-,TRBJ2-5,TRBD1
TGTGCCAGCAGTCCTCCAGGACAGGCGGTCTACGAGCAGTACTTC,CASSPPGQAVYEQYF,TRBV27,-,TRBJ2-7,TRBD1
TGTGCCAGCAGCTTTGCGGAGTTTAGCGAGCTGTTTTTT,CASSFAEFSELFF,TRBV7-3,-,TRBJ2-2,-
TGTGCCAGCAGGGTGACAGCCAACACCGGGGAGCTGTTTTTT,CASRVTANTGELFF,TRBV14,-,TRBJ2-2,-
TGTGCCAGCAGCCAAGGAGCGGGACCCACCTACGAGCAGTACTTC,CASSQGAGPTYEQYF,TRBV3-1/TRBV3-2,-,TRBJ2-7,TRBD2
TGTGCCAGTAGTGCGGGAGATGGCGAGACCCAGTACTTC,CASSAGDGETQYF,TRBV19,-,TRBJ2-5,TRBD2
TGTGCCAGCAGCTTCGAGGGCAGGAACACTGAAGCTTTCTTT,CASSFEGRNTEAFF,TRBV7-9,-,TRBJ1-1,-
TGTGCCAGCAGCCTCAGGGGGGAGTGGACCGGGGAGCTGTTTTTT,CASSLRGEWTGELFF,TRBV7-9,-,TRBJ2-2,-
TGCGCCAGCAGCTGGCGGGAGCGGTCAGAGACCCAGTACTTC,CASSWRERSETQYF,TRBV4-1,few,TRBJ2-5,TRBD2
TGTGCCAGCAGCTTAGTCCTACTAGCGGGATTTGACAATGAGCAGTTCTTC,CASSLVLLAGFDNEQFF,TRBV11-2,-,TRBJ2-1,TRBD2
TGTGCCACCAGTGGCGATTACAATGAGCAGTTCTTC,CATSGDYNEQFF,TRBV24-1,-,TRBJ2-1,-
TGTGCCAGCAGTCCCGGACAGGGAGGAGGCTACACCTTC,CASSPGQGGGYTF,TRBV12-3/TRBV12-4,-,TRBJ1-2,TRBD1
TGCGCCAGCAGCCGGGGGTCTAGCGGGGTCGGGGAGCTGTTTTTT,CASSRGSSGVGELFF,TRBV5-1,-,TRBJ2-2,TRBD2
TGTGCCAGCAGCTTGGGGTCTAGCGGGAAAGAGACCCAGTACTTC,CASSLGSSGKETQYF,TRBV5-4,-,TRBJ2-5,TRBD2
TGTGCCAGTAGTATGCATACAGGGATTTCCACTGAAGCTTTCTTT,CASSMHTGISTEAFF,TRBV19,-,TRBJ1-1,-
TGCGCCAGCAGCTTGGTTCAGGGGGCCACCTACGAGCAGTACTTC,CASSLVQGATYEQYF,TRBV5-1,-,TRBJ2-7,TRBD1
TGTGCCAGCAGTCACCTCCTGATATCGGGAAGTGCAAACACTGAAGCTTTCTTT,CASSHLLISGSANTEAFF,TRBV14,-,TRBJ1-1,-
TGTGCCTGGAGTCCGACAAGGAACACTGAAGCTTTCTTT,CAWSPTRNTEAFF,TRBV30,-,TRBJ1-1,-